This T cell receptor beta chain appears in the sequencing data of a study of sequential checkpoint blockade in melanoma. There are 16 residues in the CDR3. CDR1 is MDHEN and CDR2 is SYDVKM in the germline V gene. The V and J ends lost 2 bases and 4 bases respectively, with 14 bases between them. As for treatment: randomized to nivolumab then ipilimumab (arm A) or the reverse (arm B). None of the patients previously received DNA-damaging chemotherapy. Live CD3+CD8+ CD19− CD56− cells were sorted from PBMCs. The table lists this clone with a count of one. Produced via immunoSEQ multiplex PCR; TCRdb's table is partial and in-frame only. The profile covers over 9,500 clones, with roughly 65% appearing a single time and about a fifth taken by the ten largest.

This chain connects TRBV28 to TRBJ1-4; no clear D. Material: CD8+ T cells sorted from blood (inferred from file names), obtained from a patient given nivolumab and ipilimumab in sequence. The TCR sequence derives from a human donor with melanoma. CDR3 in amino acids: CASSLGGSQINEKLFF. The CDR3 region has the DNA TGTGCCAGCAGTTTAGGCGGCTCGCAGATTAATGAAAAACTGTTTTTT.